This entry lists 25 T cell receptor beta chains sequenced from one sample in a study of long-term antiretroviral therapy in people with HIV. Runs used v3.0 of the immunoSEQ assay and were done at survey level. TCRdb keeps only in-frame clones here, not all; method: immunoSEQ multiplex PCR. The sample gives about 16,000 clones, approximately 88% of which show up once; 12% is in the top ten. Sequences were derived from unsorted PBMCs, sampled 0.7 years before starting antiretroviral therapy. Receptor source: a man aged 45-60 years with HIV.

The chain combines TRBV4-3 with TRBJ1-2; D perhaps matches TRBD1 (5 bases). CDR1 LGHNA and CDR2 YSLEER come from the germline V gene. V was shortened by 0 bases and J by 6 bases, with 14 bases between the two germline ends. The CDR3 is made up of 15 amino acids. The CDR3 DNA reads TGCGCCAGCAGCCAAGATAGTGGGGGATGGGATGGCTACACCTTC. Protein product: CASSQDSGGWDGYTF.

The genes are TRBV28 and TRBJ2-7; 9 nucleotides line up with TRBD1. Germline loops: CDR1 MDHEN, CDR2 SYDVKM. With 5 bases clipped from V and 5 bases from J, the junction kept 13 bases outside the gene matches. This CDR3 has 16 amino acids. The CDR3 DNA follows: TGTGCCAGCAGTGGAATACCGGGACAGGGTGCTAACGAGCAGTACTTC. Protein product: CASSGIPGQGANEQYF.

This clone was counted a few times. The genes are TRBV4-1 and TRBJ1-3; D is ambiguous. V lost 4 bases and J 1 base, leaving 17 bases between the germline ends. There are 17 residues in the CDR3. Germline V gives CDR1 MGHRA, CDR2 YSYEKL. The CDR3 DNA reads TGCGCCAGCAGCCTCAAAACCGGGCCAAGATCTGGAAACACCATATATTTT. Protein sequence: CASSLKTGPRSGNTIYF.

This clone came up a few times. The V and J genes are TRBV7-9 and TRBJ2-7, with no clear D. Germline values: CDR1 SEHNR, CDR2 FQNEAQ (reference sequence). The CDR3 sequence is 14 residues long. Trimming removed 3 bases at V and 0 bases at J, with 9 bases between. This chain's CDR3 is CASSFPQSSYEQYF. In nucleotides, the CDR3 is TGTGCCAGCAGCTTTCCCCAAAGCTCCTACGAGCAGTACTTC.

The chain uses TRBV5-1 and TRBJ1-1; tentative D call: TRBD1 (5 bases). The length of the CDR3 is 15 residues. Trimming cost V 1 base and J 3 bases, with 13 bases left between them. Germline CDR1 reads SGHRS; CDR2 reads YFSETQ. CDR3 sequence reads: CASSLSGAEHTEAFF. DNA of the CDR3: TGCGCCAGCAGCTTGAGTGGGGCGGAGCACACTGAAGCTTTCTTT.

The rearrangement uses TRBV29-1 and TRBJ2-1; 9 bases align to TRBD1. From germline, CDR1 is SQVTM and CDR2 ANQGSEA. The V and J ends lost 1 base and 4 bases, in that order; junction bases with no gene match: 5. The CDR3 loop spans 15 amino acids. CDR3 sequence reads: CSVEVPGTGYNEQFF. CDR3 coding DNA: TGCAGCGTTGAAGTACCCGGGACAGGGTACAATGAGCAGTTCTTC.

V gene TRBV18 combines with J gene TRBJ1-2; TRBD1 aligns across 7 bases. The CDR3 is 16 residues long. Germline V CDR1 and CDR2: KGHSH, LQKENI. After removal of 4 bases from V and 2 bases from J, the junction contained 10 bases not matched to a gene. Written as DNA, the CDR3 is TGTGCCAGCTCACGTACCACCGGGACAGCAAACTATGGCTACACCTTC. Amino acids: CASSRTTGTANYGYTF.

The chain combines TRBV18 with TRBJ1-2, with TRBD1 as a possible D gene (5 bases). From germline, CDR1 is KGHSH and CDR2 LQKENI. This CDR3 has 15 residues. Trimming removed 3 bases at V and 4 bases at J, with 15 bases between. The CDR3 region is CASSPNFRDSYGYTF. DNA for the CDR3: TGTGCCAGCTCACCCAACTTCCGGGACTCCTATGGCTACACCTTC.

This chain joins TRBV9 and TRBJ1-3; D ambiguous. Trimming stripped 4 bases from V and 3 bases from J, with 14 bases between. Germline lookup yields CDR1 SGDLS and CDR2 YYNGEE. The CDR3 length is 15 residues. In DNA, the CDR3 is TGTGCCAGCAGCCGCCTTGACTTTGTTGGAAACACCATATATTTT. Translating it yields CASSRLDFVGNTIYF. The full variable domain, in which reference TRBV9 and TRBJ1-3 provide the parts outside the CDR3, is DSGVTQTPKHLITATGQRVTLRCSPRSGDLSVYWYQQSLDQGLQFLIQYYNGEERAKGNILERFSAQQFPDLHSELNLSSLELGDSALYFCASSRLDFVGNTIYFGEGSWLTVV.

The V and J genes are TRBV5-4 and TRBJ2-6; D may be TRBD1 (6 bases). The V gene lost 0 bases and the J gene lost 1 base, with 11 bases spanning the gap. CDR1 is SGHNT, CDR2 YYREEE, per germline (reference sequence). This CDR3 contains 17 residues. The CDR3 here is CASSLGQEKSGANVLTF. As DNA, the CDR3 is TGTGCCAGCAGCTTGGGACAGGAAAAATCTGGGGCCAACGTCCTGACTTTC.

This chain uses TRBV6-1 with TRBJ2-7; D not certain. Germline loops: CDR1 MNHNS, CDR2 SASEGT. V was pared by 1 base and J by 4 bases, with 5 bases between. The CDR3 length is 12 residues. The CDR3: CASSEVGYEQYF. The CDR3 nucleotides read TGTGCCAGCAGTGAAGTAGGTTACGAGCAGTACTTC.

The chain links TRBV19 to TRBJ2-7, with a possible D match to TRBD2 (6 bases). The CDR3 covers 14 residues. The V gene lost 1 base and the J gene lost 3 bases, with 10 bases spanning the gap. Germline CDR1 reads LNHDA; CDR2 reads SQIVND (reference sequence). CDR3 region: CASSIGAGSYEQYF. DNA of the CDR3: TGTGCCAGTAGTATAGGAGCGGGTAGCTACGAGCAGTACTTC.

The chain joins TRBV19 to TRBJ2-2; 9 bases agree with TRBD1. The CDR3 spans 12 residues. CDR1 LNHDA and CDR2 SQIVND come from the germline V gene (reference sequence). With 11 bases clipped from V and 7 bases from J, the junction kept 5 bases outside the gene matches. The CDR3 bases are TGTGCCGGAGACAGGGGGGGCGGGGAGCTGTTTTTT. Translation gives CAGDRGGGELFF.

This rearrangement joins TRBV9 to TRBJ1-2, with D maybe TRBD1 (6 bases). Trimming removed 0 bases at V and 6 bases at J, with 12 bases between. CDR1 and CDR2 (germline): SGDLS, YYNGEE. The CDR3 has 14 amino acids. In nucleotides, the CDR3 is TGTGCCAGCAGCGTAGTGCCAGGGGATAATGGCTACACCTTC. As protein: CASSVVPGDNGYTF.

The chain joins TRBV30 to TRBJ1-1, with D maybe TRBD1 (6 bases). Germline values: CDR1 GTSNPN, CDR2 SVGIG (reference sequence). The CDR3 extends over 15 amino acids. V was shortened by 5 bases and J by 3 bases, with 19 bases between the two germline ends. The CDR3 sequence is CAWSTVTTGYTEAFF. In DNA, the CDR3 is TGTGCCTGGTCCACGGTGACTACAGGGTACACTGAAGCTTTCTTT.

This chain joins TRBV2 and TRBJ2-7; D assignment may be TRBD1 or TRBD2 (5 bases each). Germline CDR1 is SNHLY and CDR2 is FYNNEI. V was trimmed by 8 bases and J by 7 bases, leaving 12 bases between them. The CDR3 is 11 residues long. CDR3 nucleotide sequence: TGTGCCAGCCATTTGGGGGTTGAGCAGTACTTC. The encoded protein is CASHLGVEQYF. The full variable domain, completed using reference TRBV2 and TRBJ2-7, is EPEVTQTPSHQVTQMGQEVILRCVPISNHLYFYWYRQILGQKVEFLVSFYNNEISEKSEIFDDQFSVERPDGSNFTLKIRSTKLEDSAMYFCASHLGVEQYFGPGTRLTVT.

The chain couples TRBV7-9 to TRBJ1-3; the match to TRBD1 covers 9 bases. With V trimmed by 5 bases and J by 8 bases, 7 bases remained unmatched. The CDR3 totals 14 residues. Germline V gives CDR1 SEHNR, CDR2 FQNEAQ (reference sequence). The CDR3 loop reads CASSDRDRVYTIYF. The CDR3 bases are TGTGCCAGCAGCGACCGGGACAGGGTATACACCATATATTTT.

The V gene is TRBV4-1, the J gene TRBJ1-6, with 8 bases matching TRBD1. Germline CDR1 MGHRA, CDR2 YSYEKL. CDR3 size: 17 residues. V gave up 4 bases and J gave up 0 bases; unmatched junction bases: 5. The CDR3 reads CASSPTGASSYNSPLHF. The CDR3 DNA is TGCGCCAGCAGCCCGACAGGGGCAAGCTCCTATAATTCACCCCTCCACTTT.

CDR3 region: CASSPHGQGTAEAFF. The CDR3 DNA is TGTGCCAGCAGTCCACACGGACAGGGTACCGCTGAAGCTTTCTTT. The chain is built from TRBV27 and TRBJ1-1; 8 nucleotides line up with TRBD1. Per the germline V gene, CDR1 is MNHEY and CDR2 is SMNVEV (reference sequence). The CDR3 contains 15 residues. After removal of 5 bases from V and 6 bases from J, the junction contained 11 bases not matched to a gene.

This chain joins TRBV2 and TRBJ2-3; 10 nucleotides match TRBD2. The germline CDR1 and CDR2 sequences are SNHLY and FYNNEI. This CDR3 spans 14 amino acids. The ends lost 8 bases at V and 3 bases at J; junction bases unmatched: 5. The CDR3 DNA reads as TGTGCCAGCGGGGGAGCGGGGGGGACAGATACGCAGTATTTT. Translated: CASGGAGGTDTQYF. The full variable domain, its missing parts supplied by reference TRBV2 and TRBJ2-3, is EPEVTQTPSHQVTQMGQEVILRCVPISNHLYFYWYRQILGQKVEFLVSFYNNEISEKSEIFDDQFSVERPDGSNFTLKIRSTKLEDSAMYFCASGGAGGTDTQYFGPGTRLTVL.

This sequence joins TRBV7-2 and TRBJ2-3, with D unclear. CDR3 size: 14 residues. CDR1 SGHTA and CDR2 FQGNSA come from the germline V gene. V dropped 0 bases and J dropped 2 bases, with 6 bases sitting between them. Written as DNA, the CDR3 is TGTGCCAGCAGCTTAGCGGTTGCCACAGATACGCAGTATTTT. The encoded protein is CASSLAVATDTQYF.

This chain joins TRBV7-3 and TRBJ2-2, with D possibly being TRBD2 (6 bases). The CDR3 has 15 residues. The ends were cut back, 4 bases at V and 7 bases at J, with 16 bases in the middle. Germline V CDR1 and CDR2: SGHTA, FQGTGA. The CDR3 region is CASSSYSRTNGELFF. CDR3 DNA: TGTGCCAGCAGCTCCTACTCCAGGACTAACGGGGAGCTGTTTTTT.

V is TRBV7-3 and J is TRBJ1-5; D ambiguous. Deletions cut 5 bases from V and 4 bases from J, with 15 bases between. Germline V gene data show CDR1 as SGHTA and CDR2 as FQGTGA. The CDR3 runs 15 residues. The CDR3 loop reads CASSPPALQNQPQHF. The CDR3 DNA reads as TGTGCCAGCAGCCCGCCTGCACTCCAAAATCAGCCCCAGCATTTT.

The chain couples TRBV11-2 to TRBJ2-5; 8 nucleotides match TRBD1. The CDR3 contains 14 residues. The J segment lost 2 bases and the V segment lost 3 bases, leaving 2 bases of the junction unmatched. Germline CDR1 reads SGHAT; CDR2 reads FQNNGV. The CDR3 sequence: CASSFRTGQETQYF. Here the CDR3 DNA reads TGTGCCAGCAGCTTCAGGACAGGGCAAGAGACCCAGTACTTC.

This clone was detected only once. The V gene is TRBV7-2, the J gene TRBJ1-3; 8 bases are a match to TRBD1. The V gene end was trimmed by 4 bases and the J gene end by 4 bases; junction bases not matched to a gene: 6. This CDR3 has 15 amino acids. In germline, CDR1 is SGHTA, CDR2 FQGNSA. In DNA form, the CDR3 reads TGTGCCAGCAGCTCCCAGGGGGCAACGGGAAACACCATATATTTT. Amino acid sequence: CASSSQGATGNTIYF.